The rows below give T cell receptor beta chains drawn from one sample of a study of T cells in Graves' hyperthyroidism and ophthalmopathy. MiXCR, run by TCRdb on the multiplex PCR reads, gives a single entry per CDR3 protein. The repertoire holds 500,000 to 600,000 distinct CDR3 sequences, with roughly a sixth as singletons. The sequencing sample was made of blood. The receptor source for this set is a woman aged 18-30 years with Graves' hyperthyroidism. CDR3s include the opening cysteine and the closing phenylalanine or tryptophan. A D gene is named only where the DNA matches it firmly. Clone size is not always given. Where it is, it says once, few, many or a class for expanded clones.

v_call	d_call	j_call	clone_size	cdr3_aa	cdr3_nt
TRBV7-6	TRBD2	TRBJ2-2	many	CASSGGLALGELFF	TGTGCCAGCAGCGGGGGACTAGCCCTCGGGGAGCTGTTTTTT
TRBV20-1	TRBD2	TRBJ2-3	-	CSARPQTSGGVWGTDTQYF	TGCAGTGCTAGACCTCAGACTAGCGGGGGGGTCTGGGGCACAGATACGCAGTATTTT
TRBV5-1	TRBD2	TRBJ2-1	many	CASSPPSGVGFWEQFF	TGCGCCAGCAGCCCCCCTAGCGGGGTTGGCTTTTGGGAGCAGTTCTTC
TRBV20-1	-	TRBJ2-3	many	CSPSGGHKTDTQYF	TGCAGTCCGTCGGGGGGACACAAGACAGATACGCAGTATTTT
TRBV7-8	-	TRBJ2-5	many	CASSFGRGGETQYF	TGTGCCAGCAGCTTTGGCAGGGGAGGAGAGACCCAGTACTTC
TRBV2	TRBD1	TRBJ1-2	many	CASSGDRGKDGYTF	TGTGCCAGCAGTGGGGACAGGGGGAAGGATGGCTACACCTTC
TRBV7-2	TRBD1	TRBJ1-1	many	CASSLEDLGQGGAEAFF	TGTGCCAGCAGCTTAGAGGACCTCGGACAGGGGGGGGCCGAAGCTTTCTTT
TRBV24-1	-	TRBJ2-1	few	CATSDSLMWDWRVNEQFF	TGTGCCACCAGTGATTCGCTCATGTGGGACTGGCGGGTCAATGAGCAGTTCTTC
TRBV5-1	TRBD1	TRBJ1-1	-	CASSLRGQGAVTEAFF	TGCGCCAGCAGCTTGCGAGGACAGGGGGCTGTCACTGAAGCTTTCTTT
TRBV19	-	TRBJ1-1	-	CASSKEQIVRVNTEAFF	TGTGCCAGTAGTAAGGAACAGATCGTAAGGGTTAACACTGAAGCTTTCTTT
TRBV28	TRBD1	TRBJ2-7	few	CASSFIRGRLFYEQYF	TGTGCCAGCAGTTTTATCAGGGGGCGACTTTTTTACGAGCAGTACTTC
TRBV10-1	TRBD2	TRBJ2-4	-	CASSESLAAGGKNIQYF	TGCGCCAGCAGTGAGTCGTTGGCGGCGGGAGGGAAAAACATTCAGTACTTC
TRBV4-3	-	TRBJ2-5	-	CASSHDGGPGETQYF	TGCGCCAGCAGCCACGACGGGGGGCCGGGGGAGACCCAGTACTTC
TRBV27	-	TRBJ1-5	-	CASSIRPGLGSNQPQHF	TGTGCCAGCAGTATACGCCCAGGGCTGGGGAGCAATCAGCCCCAGCATTTT
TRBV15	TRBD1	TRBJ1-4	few	CATSGRTGEEVISGEKLFF	TGTGCCACCAGCGGTCGGACAGGGGAAGAGGTGATCTCGGGGGAAAAACTGTTTTTT
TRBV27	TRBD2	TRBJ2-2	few	CASNTGGLAVNTGELFF	TGTGCCAGCAACACCGGAGGGCTAGCGGTGAACACCGGGGAGCTGTTTTTT
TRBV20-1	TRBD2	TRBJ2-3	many	CSARTSGDVDTQYF	TGCAGTGCTCGGACTAGCGGGGACGTGGATACGCAGTATTTT
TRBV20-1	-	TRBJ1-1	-	CSARDLVGTEAFF	TGCAGTGCTAGAGATCTCGTGGGCACTGAAGCTTTCTTT
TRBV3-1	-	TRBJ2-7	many	CASSPPRGPHYEQYF	TGTGCCAGCAGCCCTCCCCGGGGGCCTCATTACGAGCAGTACTTC
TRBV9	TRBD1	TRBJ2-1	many	CASSERDRGEQFF	TGTGCCAGCAGCGAACGGGACAGGGGCGAGCAGTTCTTC
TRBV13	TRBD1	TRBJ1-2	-	CASSERMGQGRDGYTF	TGTGCCAGCAGCGAGAGGATGGGACAGGGCCGGGATGGCTACACCTTC
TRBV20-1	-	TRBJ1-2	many	CSARERSNYGYTF	TGCAGTGCTAGAGAACGCAGCAACTATGGCTACACCTTC
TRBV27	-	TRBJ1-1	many	CASSLIMSGDGNTEAFF	TGTGCCAGCAGTTTAATTATGTCAGGGGACGGGAACACTGAAGCTTTCTTT
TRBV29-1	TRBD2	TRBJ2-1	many	CSVPPSTSNPYNEQFF	TGCAGCGTCCCTCCCTCGACTAGCAACCCCTACAATGAGCAGTTCTTC
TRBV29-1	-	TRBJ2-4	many	CSVETRPPSSSPFAKNIQYF	TGCAGCGTTGAGACCCGGCCTCCGAGTAGTTCTCCCTTCGCCAAAAACATTCAGTACTTC
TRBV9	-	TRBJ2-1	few	CASSVGLASNNEQFF	TGTGCCAGCAGCGTAGGGCTAGCATCAAACAATGAGCAGTTCTTC
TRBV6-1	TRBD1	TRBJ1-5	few	CASTRAGTGDNQPQHF	TGTGCCAGCACCCGTGCGGGGACAGGGGATAATCAGCCCCAGCATTTT
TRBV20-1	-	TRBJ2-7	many	CSTSKGGAYEQYF	TGCAGTACCTCTAAGGGGGGCGCCTACGAGCAGTACTTC
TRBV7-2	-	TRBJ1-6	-	CASSFLDLGGSPLHF	TGTGCCAGCAGCTTCCTCGACCTGGGGGGTTCACCCCTCCACTTT
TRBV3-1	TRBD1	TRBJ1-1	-	CASSQATTGWGVEAFF	TGTGCCAGCAGCCAAGCCACGACAGGGTGGGGCGTTGAAGCTTTCTTT
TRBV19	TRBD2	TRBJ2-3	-	CASSIRLAGTTDTQYF	TGTGCCAGTAGTATACGTCTAGCGGGGACCACAGATACGCAGTATTTT
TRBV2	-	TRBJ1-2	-	CASSELDRPYGYTF	TGTGCCAGCAGTGAATTGGACAGACCCTATGGCTACACCTTC
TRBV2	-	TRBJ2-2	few	CASNKGANTGELFF	TGTGCCAGCAATAAGGGGGCGAACACCGGGGAGCTGTTTTTT
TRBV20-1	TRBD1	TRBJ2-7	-	CSARAAGGRYEQYF	TGCAGTGCTAGAGCGGCAGGGGGCCGGTACGAGCAGTACTTC
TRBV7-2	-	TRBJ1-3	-	CASRRVSGNTIYF	TGTGCCAGCAGGCGGGTCTCTGGAAACACCATATATTTT
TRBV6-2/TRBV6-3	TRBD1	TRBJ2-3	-	CASWDRGPSTDTQYF	TGTGCCAGCTGGGACAGGGGGCCTAGCACAGATACGCAGTATTTT
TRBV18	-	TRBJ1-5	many	CASSPQERQPQHF	TGTGCCAGCTCACCACAAGAGAGACAGCCCCAGCATTTT
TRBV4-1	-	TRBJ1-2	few	CASSQDQLGNGYTF	TGCGCCAGCAGCCAAGATCAGTTGGGTAACGGCTACACCTTC
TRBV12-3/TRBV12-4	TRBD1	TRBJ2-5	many	CASSPGQGWETQYF	TGTGCCAGCAGTCCGGGACAGGGATGGGAGACCCAGTACTTC
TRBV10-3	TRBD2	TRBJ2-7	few	CAISGGTSGLYEQYF	TGTGCCATCAGTGGGGGGACTAGCGGGCTCTACGAGCAGTACTTC
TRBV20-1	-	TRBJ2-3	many	CSAKRSVSTDTQYF	TGCAGTGCTAAACGCTCGGTTAGCACAGATACGCAGTATTTT
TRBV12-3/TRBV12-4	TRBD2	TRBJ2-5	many	CASSSLAGELLETQYF	TGTGCCAGCAGCTCCTTAGCGGGAGAGCTTTTGGAGACCCAGTACTTC
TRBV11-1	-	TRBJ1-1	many	CASSSGNAEAFF	TGTGCCAGCAGCTCGGGTAACGCTGAAGCTTTCTTT
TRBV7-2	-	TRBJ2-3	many	CASSPAVATDTQYF	TGTGCCAGCAGCCCAGCAGTGGCCACAGATACGCAGTATTTT